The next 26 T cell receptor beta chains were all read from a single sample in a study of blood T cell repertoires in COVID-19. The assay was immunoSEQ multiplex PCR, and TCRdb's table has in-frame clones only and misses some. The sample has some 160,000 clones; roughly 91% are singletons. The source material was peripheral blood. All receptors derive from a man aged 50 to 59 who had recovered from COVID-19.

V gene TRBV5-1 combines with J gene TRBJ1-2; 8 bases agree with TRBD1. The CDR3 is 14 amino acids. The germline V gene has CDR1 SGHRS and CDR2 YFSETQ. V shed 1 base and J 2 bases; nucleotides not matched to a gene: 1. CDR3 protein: CASSLTGGNYGYTF. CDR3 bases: TGCGCCAGCAGCTTGACAGGGGGGAACTATGGCTACACCTTC.

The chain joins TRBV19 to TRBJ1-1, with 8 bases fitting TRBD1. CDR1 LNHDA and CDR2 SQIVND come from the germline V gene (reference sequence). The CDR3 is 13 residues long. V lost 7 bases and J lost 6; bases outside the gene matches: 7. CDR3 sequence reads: CASNRGAQAEAFF. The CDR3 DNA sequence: TGTGCCAGTAACAGGGGGGCCCAGGCTGAAGCTTTCTTT.

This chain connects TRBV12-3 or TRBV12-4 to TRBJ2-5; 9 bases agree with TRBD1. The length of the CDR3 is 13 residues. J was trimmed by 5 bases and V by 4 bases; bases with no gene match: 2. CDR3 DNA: TGTGCCAGCAGTTGGGACAGGGACGAGACCCAGTACTTC. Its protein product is CASSWDRDETQYF.

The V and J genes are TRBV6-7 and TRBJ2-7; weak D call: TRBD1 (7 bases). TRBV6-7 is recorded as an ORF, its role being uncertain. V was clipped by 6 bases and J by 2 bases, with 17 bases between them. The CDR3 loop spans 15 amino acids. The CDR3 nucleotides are TGTGCCAGCAGGGGGGGCCGGGACAGACCCTACGAGCAGTACTTC. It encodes CASRGGRDRPYEQYF.

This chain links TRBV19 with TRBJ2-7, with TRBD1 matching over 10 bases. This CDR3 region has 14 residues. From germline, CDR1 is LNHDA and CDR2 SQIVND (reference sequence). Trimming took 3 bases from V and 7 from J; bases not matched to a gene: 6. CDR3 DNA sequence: TGTGCCAGTAGTATTCGACAGGGGGCGGGGGAGCAGTACTTC. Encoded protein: CASSIRQGAGEQYF.

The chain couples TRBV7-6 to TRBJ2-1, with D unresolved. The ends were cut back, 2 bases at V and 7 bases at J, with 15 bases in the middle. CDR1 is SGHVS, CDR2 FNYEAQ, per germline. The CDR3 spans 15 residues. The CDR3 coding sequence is TGTGCCAGCAGCTTACGCTTTGGCGCGGCTAATGAGCAGTTCTTC. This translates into CASSLRFGAANEQFF.

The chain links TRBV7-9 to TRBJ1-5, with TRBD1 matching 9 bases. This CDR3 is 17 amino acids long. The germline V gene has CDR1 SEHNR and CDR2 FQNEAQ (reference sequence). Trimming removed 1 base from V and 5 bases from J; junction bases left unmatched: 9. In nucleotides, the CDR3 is TGTGCCAGCAGCTTAGGCGGAGGGACAGGGTGGGATCAGCCCCAGCATTTT. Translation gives CASSLGGGTGWDQPQHF.

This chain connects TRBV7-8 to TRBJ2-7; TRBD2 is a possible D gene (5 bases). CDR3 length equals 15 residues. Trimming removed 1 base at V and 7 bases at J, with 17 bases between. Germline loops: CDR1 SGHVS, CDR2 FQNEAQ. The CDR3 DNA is TGTGCCAGCAGCTTAGGCGAGGTAGCGCCGGGGGAGCAGTACTTC. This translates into CASSLGEVAPGEQYF.

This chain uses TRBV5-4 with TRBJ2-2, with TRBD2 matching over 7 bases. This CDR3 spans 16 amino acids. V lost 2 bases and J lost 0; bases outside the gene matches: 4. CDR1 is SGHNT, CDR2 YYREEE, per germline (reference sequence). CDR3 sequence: CASSFLSGSNTGELFF. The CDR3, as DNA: TGTGCCAGCAGCTTTCTTAGCGGGTCGAACACCGGGGAGCTGTTTTTT.

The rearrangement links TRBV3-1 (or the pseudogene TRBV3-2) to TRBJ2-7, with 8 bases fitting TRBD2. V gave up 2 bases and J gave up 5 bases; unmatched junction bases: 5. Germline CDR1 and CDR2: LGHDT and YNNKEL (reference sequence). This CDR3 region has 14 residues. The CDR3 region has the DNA TGTGCCAGCAGCCAATTGGTCGGGGGGGACGAGCAGTACTTC. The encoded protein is CASSQLVGGDEQYF.

CDR3 region: CASSTAIGNTIYF. The CDR3 bases are TGCGCCAGCTCCACAGCCATTGGAAACACCATATATTTT. The chain carries TRBV5-1 and TRBJ1-3; the D is unclear. Germline V lookup: CDR1 SGHRS, CDR2 YFSETQ. Trimming removed 7 bases at V and 3 bases at J, with 11 bases between. This CDR3 comprises 13 residues.

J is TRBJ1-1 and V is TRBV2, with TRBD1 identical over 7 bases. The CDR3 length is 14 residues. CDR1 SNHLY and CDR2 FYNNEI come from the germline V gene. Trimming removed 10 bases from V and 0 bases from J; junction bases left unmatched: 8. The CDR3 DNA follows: TGTGCCATCGATACCGGGACAGTGAACACTGAAGCTTTCTTT. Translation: CAIDTGTVNTEAFF.

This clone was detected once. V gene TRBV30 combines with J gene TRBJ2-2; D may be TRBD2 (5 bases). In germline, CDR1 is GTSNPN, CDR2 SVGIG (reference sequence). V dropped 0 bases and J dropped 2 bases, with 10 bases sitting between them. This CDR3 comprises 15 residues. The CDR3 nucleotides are TGTGCCTGGAGTGTACTAGGGTTTAACACCGGGGAGCTGTTTTTT. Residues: CAWSVLGFNTGELFF.

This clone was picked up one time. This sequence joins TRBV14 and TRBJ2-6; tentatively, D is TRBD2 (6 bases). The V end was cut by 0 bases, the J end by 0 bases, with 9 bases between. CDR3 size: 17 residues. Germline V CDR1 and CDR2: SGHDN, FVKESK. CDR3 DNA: TGTGCCAGCAGCCAAGATACTAGCTTCTCTGGGGCCAACGTCCTGACTTTC. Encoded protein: CASSQDTSFSGANVLTF.

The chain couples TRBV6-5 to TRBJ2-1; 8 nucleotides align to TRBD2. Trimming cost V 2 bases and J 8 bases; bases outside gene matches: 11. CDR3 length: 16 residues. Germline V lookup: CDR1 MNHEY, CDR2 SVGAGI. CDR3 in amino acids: CASSYGRAGVGDEQFF. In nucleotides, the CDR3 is TGTGCCAGCAGTTACGGCCGAGCGGGAGTGGGGGATGAGCAGTTCTTC.

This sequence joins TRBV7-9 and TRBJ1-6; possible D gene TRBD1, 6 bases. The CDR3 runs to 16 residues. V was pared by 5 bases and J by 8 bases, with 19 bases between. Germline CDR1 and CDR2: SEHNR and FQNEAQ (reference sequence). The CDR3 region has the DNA TGTGCCAGCAGCCCCGGCATGACAGGAGCTGATTCACCCCTCCACTTT. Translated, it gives CASSPGMTGADSPLHF.

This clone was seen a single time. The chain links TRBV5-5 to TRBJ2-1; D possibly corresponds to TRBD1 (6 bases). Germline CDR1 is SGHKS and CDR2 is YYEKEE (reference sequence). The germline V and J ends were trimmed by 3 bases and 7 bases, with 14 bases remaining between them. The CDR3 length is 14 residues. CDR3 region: CASSSITGLNEQFF. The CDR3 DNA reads TGTGCCAGCAGCTCCATAACAGGGCTAAATGAGCAGTTCTTC.

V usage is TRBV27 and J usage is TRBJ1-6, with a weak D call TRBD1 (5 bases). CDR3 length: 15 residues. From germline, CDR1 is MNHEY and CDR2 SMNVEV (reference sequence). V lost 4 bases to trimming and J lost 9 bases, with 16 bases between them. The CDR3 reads CASSSGTSWGSPLHF. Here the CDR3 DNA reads TGTGCCAGCAGTTCAGGGACTTCATGGGGTTCACCCCTCCACTTT.

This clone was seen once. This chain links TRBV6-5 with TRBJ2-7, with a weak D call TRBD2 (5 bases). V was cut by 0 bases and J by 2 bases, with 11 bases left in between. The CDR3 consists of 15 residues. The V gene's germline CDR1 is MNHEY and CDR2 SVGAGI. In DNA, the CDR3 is TGTGCCAGCAGTTACTCTCTAGCTGGGGCCTACGAGCAGTACTTC. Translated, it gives CASSYSLAGAYEQYF.

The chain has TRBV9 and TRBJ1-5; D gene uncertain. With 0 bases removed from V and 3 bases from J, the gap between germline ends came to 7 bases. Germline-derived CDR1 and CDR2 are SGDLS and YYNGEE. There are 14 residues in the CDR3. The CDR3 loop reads CASSVGGFNQPQHF. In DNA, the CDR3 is TGTGCCAGCAGCGTAGGCGGATTCAATCAGCCCCAGCATTTT.

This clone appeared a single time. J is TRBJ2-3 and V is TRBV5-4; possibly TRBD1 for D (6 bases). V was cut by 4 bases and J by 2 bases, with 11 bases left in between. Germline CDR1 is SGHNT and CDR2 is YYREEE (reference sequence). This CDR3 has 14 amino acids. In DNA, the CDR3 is TGTGCCAGCAGCCCCCGGGACACCACAGATACGCAGTATTTT. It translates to CASSPRDTTDTQYF.

CDR3 bases: TGTGCCAGTAAACGCTTGGACAGGGGCGGGACAGATACGCAGTATTTT. Translation gives CASKRLDRGGTDTQYF. The V gene is TRBV19, the J gene TRBJ2-3, with 9 bases matching TRBD1. The CDR3 is made up of 16 amino acids. The V and J ends lost 7 bases and 3 bases, in that order; junction bases with no gene match: 11. Per the germline V gene, CDR1 is LNHDA and CDR2 is SQIVND (reference sequence).

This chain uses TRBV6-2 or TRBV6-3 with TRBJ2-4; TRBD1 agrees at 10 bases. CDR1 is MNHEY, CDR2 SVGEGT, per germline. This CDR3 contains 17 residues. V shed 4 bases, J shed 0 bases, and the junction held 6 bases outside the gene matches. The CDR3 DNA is TGTGCCAGCAGTTCCGGGACAGGGGCGGTAGCCAAAAACATTCAGTACTTC. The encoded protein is CASSSGTGAVAKNIQYF.

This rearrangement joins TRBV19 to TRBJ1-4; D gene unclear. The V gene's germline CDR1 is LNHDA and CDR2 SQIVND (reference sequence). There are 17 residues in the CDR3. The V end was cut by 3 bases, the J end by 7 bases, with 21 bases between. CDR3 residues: CASSIAGGVPSREKLFF. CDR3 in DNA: TGTGCCAGTAGTATTGCTGGCGGGGTTCCCTCCCGTGAAAAACTGTTTTTT.

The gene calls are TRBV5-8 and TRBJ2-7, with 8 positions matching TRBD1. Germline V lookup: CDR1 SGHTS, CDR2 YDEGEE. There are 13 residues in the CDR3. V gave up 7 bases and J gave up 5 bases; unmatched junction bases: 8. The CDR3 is CASLEDRVDEQYF. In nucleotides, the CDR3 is TGTGCCAGCCTCGAGGACAGGGTCGACGAGCAGTACTTC.

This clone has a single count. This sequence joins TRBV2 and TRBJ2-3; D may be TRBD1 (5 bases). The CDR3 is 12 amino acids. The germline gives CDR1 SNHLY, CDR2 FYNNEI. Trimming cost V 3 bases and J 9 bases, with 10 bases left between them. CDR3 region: CASSDTRATQYF. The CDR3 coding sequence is TGTGCCAGCAGTGACACCAGGGCCACGCAGTATTTT.